The 16 T cell receptor beta chains in this list originate from one sample, sequenced in a study of OX40 agonist ivuxolimab in advanced cancers. Sequencing was performed with immunoSEQ multiplex PCR; in TCRdb, only in-frame clones are kept and a portion is missing. Seen here are roughly 80,000 clones, around 83% observed once, and the top ten hold 0.76%. The sequenced sample was CD4+ or CD8+ T cells sorted from blood, obtained in a trial of the OX40 agonist ivuxolimab. The receptors shown here come from an adult with an advanced solid tumor such as melanoma, head and neck, liver or kidney cancer.

Here the CDR3 reads CASSQYHRAGNQPQHF. CDR3 nucleotide sequence: TGTGCCAGCAGCCAATATCACAGGGCGGGTAATCAGCCCCAGCATTTT. The chain combines TRBV28 with TRBJ1-5; weak D call: TRBD1 (6 bases). Germline CDR1 reads MDHEN; CDR2 reads SYDVKM. V was trimmed by 6 bases and J by 4 bases, leaving 19 bases between them. The CDR3 length is 16 residues.

The V gene is TRBV30, the J gene TRBJ1-1; D call uncertain. Germline assignment: CDR1 GTSNPN and CDR2 SVGIG (reference sequence). The CDR3 is made up of 13 amino acids. The V end lost 1 base, the J end lost 0 bases, and 6 bases lay between the germline ends. CDR3 bases: TGTGCCTGGAGTGAGTTCATGAACACTGAAGCTTTCTTT. Its protein is CAWSEFMNTEAFF.

This clone was found a few times. J is TRBJ2-3 and V is TRBV11-2; D is perhaps TRBD2 (6 bases). The V and J ends lost 3 bases and 2 bases respectively, with 12 bases between them. Germline values: CDR1 SGHAT, CDR2 FQNNGV. The CDR3 is made up of 15 amino acids. This CDR3 reads CASSLWRANTDTQYF. CDR3 coding DNA: TGTGCCAGCAGCTTGTGGAGGGCCAACACAGATACGCAGTATTTT.

This chain connects TRBV7-2 to TRBJ2-5, with 12 bases that match TRBD2. There are 15 residues in the CDR3. Germline V CDR1 and CDR2: SGHTA, FQGNSA. V was pared by 6 bases and J by 2 bases, with 4 bases of the junction left unmatched. CDR3 nucleotides: TGTGCCAGCAGTCGGACTAGCGGGGCACAAGAGACCCAGTACTTC. As protein: CASSRTSGAQETQYF.

The genes are TRBV7-2 and TRBJ1-2; no reliable D call. Germline CDR1 reads SGHTA; CDR2 reads FQGNSA. V was shortened by 1 base and J by 4 bases, with 7 bases between the two germline ends. There are 13 residues in the CDR3. Written as DNA, the CDR3 is TGTGCCAGCAGCTTAGAGCCTGTCTATGGCTACACCTTC. Its protein is CASSLEPVYGYTF.

The gene calls are TRBV11-2 and TRBJ2-3; D unclear. This CDR3 has 16 amino acids. V was trimmed by 3 bases and J by 0 bases, leaving 13 bases between them. In germline, CDR1 is SGHAT, CDR2 FQNNGV. The CDR3 reads CASSFSAGPSTDTQYF. The DNA of the CDR3 is TGTGCCAGCAGCTTTTCGGCAGGTCCGAGCACAGATACGCAGTATTTT.

The V gene is TRBV2, the J gene TRBJ1-2; unclear D gene. This CDR3 contains 12 residues. V was cut by 7 bases and J by 6 bases, with 12 bases left in between. The germline gives CDR1 SNHLY, CDR2 FYNNEI. CDR3 residues: CASKEHSDGYTF. CDR3 coding DNA: TGTGCCAGCAAAGAACACTCTGATGGCTACACCTTC. Variable domain in full (rest from reference TRBV2 and TRBJ1-2): EPEVTQTPSHQVTQMGQEVILRCVPISNHLYFYWYRQILGQKVEFLVSFYNNEISEKSEIFDDQFSVERPDGSNFTLKIRSTKLEDSAMYFCASKEHSDGYTFGSGTRLTVV.

The chain uses TRBV27 and TRBJ2-2; a weak D match, TRBD1 (6 bases). Germline-derived CDR1 and CDR2 are MNHEY and SMNVEV (reference sequence). The V end was cut by 2 bases, the J end by 5 bases, with 9 bases between. This CDR3 is built from 14 residues. The CDR3 reads CASSLQGRTGELFF. The CDR3 DNA reads TGTGCCAGCAGTTTACAGGGGAGAACCGGGGAGCTGTTTTTT.

V and J are TRBV28 and TRBJ2-7; D is unresolved. Germline V CDR1 and CDR2: MDHEN, SYDVKM. The CDR3 spans 13 residues. The V end was cut by 5 bases, the J end by 4 bases, with 12 bases between. CDR3 in DNA: TGTGCCAGCAGTGTCTTACAGAGTTACGAGCAGTACTTC. Protein: CASSVLQSYEQYF.

In this sample, this clone turned up a few times. V is TRBV7-6 and J is TRBJ2-5; D possibly matches TRBD1 or TRBD2 (6 bases each). The CDR3 loop spans 14 amino acids. Germline CDR1 reads SGHVS; CDR2 reads FNYEAQ. V lost 6 bases and J 5 bases, leaving 16 bases between the germline ends. The CDR3 DNA sequence: TGTGCCAGCAGTCTACGTACAGGGAGGGAGACCCAGTACTTC. It yields the protein CASSLRTGRETQYF.

The chain carries TRBV7-2 and TRBJ2-1; D is unresolved. CDR3 length: 14 amino acids. The germline gives CDR1 SGHTA, CDR2 FQGNSA. With 1 base removed from V and 3 bases from J, the gap between germline ends came to 7 bases. The CDR3 DNA follows: TGTGCCAGCAGCTTAGTACCCATCTACAATGAGCAGTTCTTC. Encoded protein: CASSLVPIYNEQFF.

The genes are TRBV19 and TRBJ1-1; 7 bases map to TRBD1. Germline values: CDR1 LNHDA, CDR2 SQIVND (reference sequence). After removal of 5 bases from V and 1 base from J, the junction contained 4 bases not matched to a gene. The CDR3 contains 14 residues. CDR3 region: CASSPDRWNTEAFF. For the CDR3, the DNA is TGTGCCAGTAGTCCGGACAGGTGGAACACTGAAGCTTTCTTT.

This clone is medium-sized (0.01 to 0.1%). The chain couples TRBV13 to TRBJ2-7; a possible D gene is TRBD1 (5 bases). Germline-derived CDR1 and CDR2 are PRHDT and FYEKMQ (reference sequence). The germline V and J ends were trimmed by 0 bases and 1 base, with 7 bases remaining between them. The CDR3 loop spans 14 amino acids. CDR3 nucleotide sequence: TGTGCCAGCAGCTTAGGAGGGGATTCCTACGAGCAGTACTTC. Protein sequence: CASSLGGDSYEQYF.

This clone was recorded once. V gene TRBV2 combines with J gene TRBJ1-4; D is ambiguous. The CDR3 has 14 residues. Germline V lookup: CDR1 SNHLY, CDR2 FYNNEI. CDR3 bases: TGTGCAACCCGCTCGTCCGCAACTAATGAAAAACTGTTTTTT. Translated, it gives CATRSSATNEKLFF. The variable domain in full, with the rest retrieved from reference TRBV2 and TRBJ1-4, is EPEVTQTPSHQVTQMGQEVILRCVPISNHLYFYWYRQILGQKVEFLVSFYNNEISEKSEIFDDQFSVERPDGSNFTLKIRSTKLEDSAMYFCATRSSATNEKLFFGSGTQLSVL.

The chain couples TRBV7-8 to TRBJ2-7; D is uncertain. Germline CDR1 SGHVS, CDR2 FQNEAQ. The CDR3 totals 14 residues. V was trimmed by 7 bases and J by 3 bases, leaving 16 bases between them. This CDR3 reads CASNAESRSYEQYF. As DNA, the CDR3 is TGTGCCAGCAACGCCGAAAGTCGGAGCTACGAGCAGTACTTC.

The chain joins TRBV30 to TRBJ2-2; D is tentatively TRBD1 or TRBD2 (6 bases each). The CDR3 covers 15 residues. Germline CDR1 and CDR2: GTSNPN and SVGIG (reference sequence). V was clipped by 2 bases and J by 5 bases, with 15 bases between them. The CDR3 sequence is CAWSREGGTTGELFF. CDR3 DNA: TGTGCCTGGAGTCGGGAAGGAGGGACAACCGGGGAGCTGTTTTTT.